The 22 T cell receptor beta chains given below trace back to one sample, sequenced in a study of Ad26.COV2.S vaccination and SARS-CoV-2 variants. Treatment meaning: over 15 received Ad26.COV2.S at low or high dose, single or two shots; 5 received placebo; per-sample allocation not given. All samples were drawn on day 63, counting from the first vaccine or placebo injection. Method: immunoSEQ multiplex PCR; TCRdb's copy keeps in-frame clones and lacks some. The sample has about 400,000 clones, 70% to 90% seen once. The sequenced sample was peripheral blood, obtained in a trial of Ad26.COV2.S vaccine versus placebo. Receptor source: a person between 18 and 59 years old who received the Ad26.COV2.S COVID-19 vaccine or a placebo.

V and J are TRBV11-1 and TRBJ2-7, with D unclear. V dropped 6 bases and J dropped 7 bases, with 13 bases sitting between them. CDR1 is SGHAT and CDR2 is FQDESV in the germline V gene (reference sequence). This CDR3 comprises 12 residues. The CDR3 DNA reads TGTGCCAGCAGTTACGGTGCTGGGGAGCAGTACTTC. Translation gives CASSYGAGEQYF.

This chain's CDR3 is CASSQATYGVGSPLHF. CDR3 nucleotide sequence: TGTGCCAGCAGCCAAGCCACCTACGGCGTGGGTTCACCCCTCCACTTT. This sequence joins TRBV4-2 and TRBJ1-6; unclear D gene. V gave up 1 base and J gave up 9 bases, with 16 bases separating them. Germline assignment: CDR1 LGHNA and CDR2 YNFKEQ. The CDR3 loop spans 16 amino acids.

As for this clone: Other DNA sequences in this sample translate to the same CDR3. This sequence joins TRBV7-9 and TRBJ2-1; D gene uncertain. V lost 3 bases and J lost 0, with 6 bases in between. CDR3 size: 14 residues. Germline lookup yields CDR1 SEHNR and CDR2 FQNEAQ (reference sequence). The DNA of the CDR3 is TGTGCCAGCAGCTTGAAGAGCTCCTACAATGAGCAGTTCTTC. Protein product: CASSLKSSYNEQFF.

This clone was counted a few times. V is TRBV11-3 and J is TRBJ2-1; no clear D gene. The CDR3 loop spans 15 amino acids. The germline V gene encodes CDR1 SGHNT and CDR2 YENEEA. V lost 1 base to trimming and J lost 2 bases, with 9 bases between them. Here the CDR3 DNA reads TGTGCCAGCAGCTTAGTCCAGCTCCCCTACAATGAGCAGTTCTTC. Amino acids: CASSLVQLPYNEQFF.

The CDR3, as DNA: TGTGCCTCAGCGGGACAGGGGCACGAGCAGTACTTC. It encodes CASAGQGHEQYF. J is TRBJ2-7 and V is TRBV28, with 10 bases that match TRBD1. Germline V gives CDR1 MDHEN, CDR2 SYDVKM. The CDR3 is made up of 12 amino acids. With V trimmed by 11 bases and J by 5 bases, 6 bases remained unmatched.

V is TRBV1 and J is TRBJ2-3; the listed D gene, TRBD2, was not tested against the DNA. TRBV1 is annotated as a pseudogene. The CDR3 runs 16 residues. The CDR3 protein is CTSSRVRGPSTDTQYF. For the CDR3, the DNA is TGCACCAGCAGCCGGGTCCGGGGTCCTAGCACAGATACGCAGTATTTT.

This chain links TRBV6-6 with TRBJ1-1; D may be TRBD1 (6 bases). CDR1 is MNHNY, CDR2 SVGAGI, per germline (reference sequence). This CDR3 has 13 residues. V was shortened by 4 bases and J by 10 bases, with 16 bases between the two germline ends. CDR3 DNA: TGTGCCAGCAGTTCGACAGGAGGGACTTTAGCTTTCTTT. This encodes CASSSTGGTLAFF.

This clone was seen a single time. The rearrangement links TRBV28 to TRBJ2-1, with 10 bases that match TRBD2. Germline CDR1 is MDHEN and CDR2 is SYDVKM. J gave up 8 bases and V 5 bases, and 3 bases lay outside the gene matches. The CDR3 has 13 residues. The CDR3 here is CASSSGRADEQFF. CDR3 coding DNA: TGTGCCAGCAGTAGCGGGAGGGCCGATGAGCAGTTCTTC.

The chain has TRBV27 and TRBJ2-5; D not resolved. There are 14 residues in the CDR3. Germline CDR1 is MNHEY and CDR2 is SMNVEV (reference sequence). V dropped 4 bases and J dropped 7 bases, with 16 bases sitting between them. In DNA, the CDR3 is TGTGCCAGCAGTTCCCTGACGCAAACGGGGACCCAGTACTTC. Amino acids: CASSSLTQTGTQYF.

The CDR3 loop reads CASSSYRGNEQYF. In nucleotides, the CDR3 is TGTGCCAGCAGTTCCTACAGGGGTAACGAGCAGTACTTC. The chain has TRBV28 and TRBJ2-7; 7 bases are a match to TRBD1. Germline assignment: CDR1 MDHEN and CDR2 SYDVKM. The J segment lost 5 bases and the V segment lost 4 bases, leaving 5 bases of the junction unmatched. The CDR3 is 13 residues long.

This clone was observed a single time. The chain joins TRBV19 to TRBJ2-6; D is unresolved. Germline V gene sequence: CDR1 LNHDA, CDR2 SQIVND (reference sequence). With 2 bases removed from V and 0 bases from J, the gap between germline ends came to 5 bases. The CDR3 sequence is 15 residues long. CDR3 sequence (DNA): TGTGCCAGTAGTATAACGGGCTCTGGGGCCAACGTCCTGACTTTC. This codes for CASSITGSGANVLTF. The full variable domain, completed using reference TRBV19 and TRBJ2-6, is DGGITQSPKYLFRKEGQNVTLSCEQNLNHDAMYWYRQDPGQGLRLIYYSQIVNDFQKGDIAEGYSVSREKKESFPLTVTSAQKNPTAFYLCASSITGSGANVLTFGAGSRLTVL.

The J gene is TRBJ1-3, the V gene TRBV5-4; TRBD1 aligns across 9 bases. CDR3 length equals 17 residues. Germline-derived CDR1 and CDR2 are SGHNT and YYREEE (reference sequence). Unmatched junction bases numbered 9, after V lost 4 bases and J lost 1 base. The CDR3 sequence is CASSPGPTGGSGNTIYF. The CDR3 bases are TGTGCCAGCAGCCCGGGACCGACAGGGGGTTCTGGAAACACCATATATTTT.

The chain carries TRBV6-5 and TRBJ2-2; no definite D call. The CDR3 covers 13 residues. The germline V gene has CDR1 MNHEY and CDR2 SVGAGI. Trimming left V 2 bases short and J 5 bases short, with 6 bases between. The CDR3 is CASSYARTGELFF. CDR3 sequence (DNA): TGTGCCAGCAGTTACGCGCGGACCGGGGAGCTGTTTTTT.

This clone was counted between two and nine times. The chain has TRBV5-1 and TRBJ1-4; D might be TRBD1 (5 bases). The CDR3 loop spans 16 amino acids. Trimming removed 0 bases at V and 6 bases at J, with 15 bases between. Per germline, CDR1 SGHRS and CDR2 YFSETQ. CDR3 protein: CASSLAGPGGYEKLFF. CDR3 DNA: TGCGCCAGCAGCTTGGCAGGACCCGGGGGGTATGAAAAACTGTTTTTT.

The CDR3 region is CASSPSGEGLGSPLHF. CDR3 coding DNA: TGTGCCAGCAGTCCCTCAGGGGAGGGATTAGGGTCACCCCTCCACTTT. V gene TRBV28 combines with J gene TRBJ1-6, with D maybe TRBD1 (6 bases). The CDR3 runs 16 residues. Germline V CDR1 and CDR2: MDHEN, SYDVKM. Deletions cut 5 bases from V and 10 bases from J, with 21 bases between.

In DNA, the CDR3 is TGCGCCAGCAGCCAAGTCTTGAGAGGAGTTGGCTATGGCTACACCTTC. Translation: CASSQVLRGVGYGYTF. The chain joins TRBV4-3 to TRBJ1-2; D uncertain. The CDR3 loop spans 16 amino acids. From germline, CDR1 is LGHNA and CDR2 YSLEER. Trimming stripped 1 base from V and 4 bases from J, with 16 bases between.

In its sample, this clone was seen once. This chain uses TRBV7-8 with TRBJ1-5, with 7 bases lining up with TRBD1. With 5 bases clipped from V and 5 bases from J, the junction kept 6 bases outside the gene matches. The V gene's germline CDR1 is SGHVS and CDR2 FQNEAQ. This CDR3 spans 14 amino acids. CDR3 DNA sequence: TGTGCCAGCAGCCGAGACAGGGTTTATCAGCCCCAGCATTTT. Residues: CASSRDRVYQPQHF.

The rearrangement uses TRBV7-2 and TRBJ1-2; D is ambiguous. V gave up 2 bases and J gave up 7 bases, with 14 bases separating them. CDR1 and CDR2 (germline): SGHTA, FQGNSA. The CDR3 is 14 residues long. CDR3 in DNA: TGTGCCAGCAGCTTAAGGGAGACGGCGGGTGGCTACACCTTC. Protein product: CASSLRETAGGYTF.

V is TRBV4-2 and J is TRBJ2-2, with D hard to call. CDR1 LGHNA and CDR2 YNFKEQ come from the germline V gene. The CDR3 is 15 amino acids. V was trimmed by 1 base and J by 2 bases, leaving 8 bases between them. As DNA, the CDR3 is TGTGCCAGCAGCCAAGGGCAGGCCAACACCGGGGAGCTGTTTTTT. This encodes CASSQGQANTGELFF.

The chain is built from TRBV11-2 and TRBJ2-1; D ambiguous. This CDR3 contains 14 residues. Trimming pared 5 bases from V and 6 bases from J, leaving 14 bases between. Germline CDR1 SGHAT, CDR2 FQNNGV. The CDR3 here is CASSNLLSANEQFF. CDR3 in DNA: TGTGCCAGCAGCAACCTACTGTCCGCCAATGAGCAGTTCTTC.

As regards this clone: The sample carries other DNA sequences with the same CDR3. V and J are TRBV6-4 and TRBJ2-2; the D is unclear. The CDR3 consists of 13 residues. V lost 0 bases, J lost 5 bases, and 4 bases lay in between. The germline gives CDR1 MRHNA, CDR2 SNTAGT. The CDR3 bases are TGTGCCAGCAGTGACTCGCAAACCGGGGAGCTGTTTTTT. Protein product: CASSDSQTGELFF.

CDR3 in DNA: TGTGCCAGCAGCTCCGGGACGGCGGGGCATGAGCAGTTCTTC. This encodes CASSSGTAGHEQFF. The V gene is TRBV11-3, the J gene TRBJ2-1, with D perhaps TRBD2 (6 bases). The germline V gene has CDR1 SGHNT and CDR2 YENEEA. The CDR3 contains 14 residues. Between the trimmed V and J ends, which lost 4 bases and 8 bases, there was a span of 15 bases.